The 29 T cell receptor beta chains in this list originate from one sample, sequenced in a study of T cells in Graves' hyperthyroidism and ophthalmopathy. Template material for amplifying TCR beta CDR3 regions consisted of RNA transcripts. In the first-round RT-PCR of the TCR CDR3, the HTBI primer set was used. MiXCR was run by TCRdb on the multiplex PCR reads, yielding one entry per CDR3 protein. Altogether fewer than 850,000 distinct CDR3 sequences are present, around 15% being singletons, with the ten largest covering less than 20%. The source material was blood. The receptor set was obtained from a man aged 45-65 years with Graves' hyperthyroidism.

This clonotype was seen repeatedly, ten times or more. This chain links TRBV2 with TRBJ2-4; 10 bases map to TRBD1. Per germline, CDR1 SNHLY and CDR2 FYNNEI. The V and J ends lost 11 bases and 7 bases, in that order; junction bases with no gene match: 11. The CDR3 is 14 amino acids. This chain's CDR3 is CAGSPGQGWNIQYF. The DNA for the CDR3 is TGTGCCGGGAGTCCGGGACAGGGGTGGAACATTCAGTACTTC. Drawing the rest from reference TRBV2 and TRBJ2-4, the complete variable domain is EPEVTQTPSHQVTQMGQEVILRCVPISNHLYFYWYRQILGQKVEFLVSFYNNEISEKSEIFDDQFSVERPDGSNFTLKIRSTKLEDSAMYFCAGSPGQGWNIQYFGAGTRLSVL.

To note about this clonotype: It may be a read error: a sequence one base away is much more abundant. The chain has TRBV12-3 or TRBV12-4 and TRBJ2-7; weak D call: TRBD1 (6 bases). CDR3 length: 14 amino acids. The CDR3 sequence is CARSHLEGGYEQYF. In nucleotides, the CDR3 is TGTGCCCGCAGCCACTTAGAAGGGGGTTACGAGCAGTACTTC.

The table lists this clonotype with many counts. The V call is TRBV28, the J call TRBJ1-1; D call uncertain. The CDR3 consists of 12 residues. Germline values: CDR1 MDHEN, CDR2 SYDVKM. Trimming shortened V by 1 base and J by 8 bases, and 8 bases separated the two germline ends. CDR3 residues: CASSLLAGEAFF. The CDR3 nucleotides are TGTGCCAGCAGTTTATTGGCGGGGGAAGCTTTCTTT.

The table lists this clonotype with many counts. V gene TRBV10-3 combines with J gene TRBJ1-6, with D tentatively TRBD1 (6 bases). This CDR3 contains 14 residues. V was trimmed by 2 bases and J by 10 bases, leaving 12 bases between them. CDR1 is ENHRY, CDR2 SYGVKD, per germline. In DNA form, the CDR3 reads TGTGCCATCAGTGAGGGGGGGGCGACGTCACCCCTCCACTTT. Residues: CAISEGGATSPLHF.

This clonotype was seen a handful of times. The J gene is TRBJ2-3, the V gene TRBV6-5, with 12 positions matching TRBD2. The CDR3 consists of 17 residues. Germline-derived CDR1 and CDR2 are MNHEY and SVGAGI. After removal of 2 bases from V and 4 bases from J, the junction contained 7 bases not matched to a gene. The chain's CDR3 is CASSYHMTSGSADTQYF. For the CDR3, the DNA is TGTGCCAGCAGTTACCACATGACTAGCGGGAGCGCAGATACGCAGTATTTT.

This chain joins TRBV7-2 and TRBJ2-1; 8 bases are shared with TRBD2. The germline gives CDR1 SGHTA, CDR2 FQGNSA. The ends lost 1 base at V and 0 bases at J; junction bases unmatched: 2. The CDR3 contains 16 residues. The CDR3 protein is CASSLVSGDSYNEQFF. The CDR3 nucleotides are TGTGCCAGCAGCTTAGTTAGCGGGGACTCCTACAATGAGCAGTTCTTC.

This clonotype has only a few counts. The J gene is TRBJ1-2, the V gene TRBV7-2; D call uncertain. CDR3 length: 13 amino acids. CDR1 and CDR2 (germline): SGHTA, FQGNSA. V was trimmed by 5 bases and J by 0 bases, leaving 7 bases between them. The CDR3 DNA follows: TGTGCCAGCAGCAACCAGGCTAACTATGGCTACACCTTC. It codes for CASSNQANYGYTF.

This clonotype has ten or more counts. The chain combines TRBV11-2 with TRBJ2-1; D not certain. The germline CDR1 and CDR2 sequences are SGHAT and FQNNGV. This CDR3 region has 17 residues. The ends were cut back, 5 bases at V and 1 base at J, with 18 bases in the middle. CDR3 DNA sequence: TGTGCCAGCAGCCCCCGGCGAGATGGCCCTTCCTACAATGAGCAGTTCTTC. Translating it yields CASSPRRDGPSYNEQFF.

In its sample, this clonotype was seen many times. The genes are TRBV3-1 and TRBJ2-1; 11 bases are a match to TRBD2. This CDR3 is 15 amino acids long. CDR1 is LGHDT and CDR2 is YNNKEL in the germline V gene (reference sequence). The ends lost 5 bases at V and 8 bases at J; junction bases unmatched: 8. The CDR3 sequence: CASSSRLAGSHEQFF. CDR3 in DNA: TGTGCCAGCAGCTCCAGACTAGCGGGGTCGCATGAGCAGTTCTTC.

V is TRBV19 and J is TRBJ2-3; 9 nucleotides line up with TRBD2. CDR3 length equals 16 residues. Per germline, CDR1 LNHDA and CDR2 SQIVND (reference sequence). The junction had 8 bases not matched to a gene; V was cut back by 6 bases and J by 1 base. This chain's CDR3 is CASSDGTSRRTDTQYF. CDR3 coding DNA: TGTGCCAGTAGCGACGGGACTAGCAGACGCACAGATACGCAGTATTTT.

The genes are TRBV30 and TRBJ2-4; D gene ambiguous. Germline V lookup: CDR1 GTSNPN, CDR2 SVGIG (reference sequence). Trimming removed 2 bases from V and 0 bases from J, with 5 bases in between. This CDR3 region has 13 residues. Here the CDR3 DNA reads TGTGCCTGGAGTACTGGAGCCAAAAACATTCAGTACTTC. Its translation: CAWSTGAKNIQYF.

This clonotype was seen more than once but under ten times. The chain carries TRBV27 and TRBJ2-1, with a tentative D call TRBD1 (6 bases). Per germline, CDR1 MNHEY and CDR2 SMNVEV (reference sequence). Trimming took off 4 bases at V and 15 bases at J, with 13 bases between the two ends. The CDR3 contains 11 residues. As DNA, the CDR3 is TGTGCCAGCAGTTCAGGGGATCAAGGGTTCTTC. It specifies CASSSGDQGFF.

With regard to this clonotype: It may be a read error: a sequence one base away is much more abundant. This chain uses TRBV27 with TRBJ2-7; 8 bases match TRBD2. Germline CDR1 MNHEY, CDR2 SMNVEV (reference sequence). This CDR3 has 15 residues. The CDR3 DNA sequence: TGTGCCAGCACCCCCGGCGGGGGGAGCTCCTACGAGCAGCACTTC. Its protein is CASTPGGGSSYEQHF.

The chain combines TRBV30 with TRBJ1-2; D remains unclear. The CDR3 consists of 13 residues. V lost 1 base and J 4 bases, leaving 10 bases between the germline ends. The V gene's germline CDR1 is GTSNPN and CDR2 SVGIG (reference sequence). The CDR3 nucleotides read TGTGCCTGGAGTGGACCCCTTAGCTATGGCTACACCTTC. It codes for CAWSGPLSYGYTF.

The gene calls are TRBV19 and TRBJ1-1, with D unresolved. V lost 7 bases to trimming and J lost 4 bases, with 13 bases between them. This CDR3 has 13 residues. Germline V gene lookup returns CDR1 LNHDA and CDR2 SQIVND (reference sequence). CDR3 sequence: CASMDRGFTEAFF. The CDR3 DNA sequence: TGTGCCAGTATGGATAGAGGATTCACTGAAGCTTTCTTT. Combining the CDR3 with reference TRBV19 and TRBJ1-1 gives the whole variable domain DGGITQSPKYLFRKEGQNVTLSCEQNLNHDAMYWYRQDPGQGLRLIYYSQIVNDFQKGDIAEGYSVSREKKESFPLTVTSAQKNPTAFYLCASMDRGFTEAFFGQGTRLTVV.

This clonotype was seen repeatedly, ten times or more. V is TRBV11-2 and J is TRBJ2-2, with 11 nucleotides matching TRBD2. Trimming cost V 0 bases and J 8 bases; bases outside gene matches: 5. The germline V gene encodes CDR1 SGHAT and CDR2 FQNNGV. The CDR3 consists of 16 residues. CDR3 sequence: CASSLDLLAGGGELFF. DNA of the CDR3: TGTGCCAGCAGCTTAGATCTCCTAGCGGGAGGAGGGGAGCTGTTTTTT.

This clonotype was seen ten or more times. The J gene is TRBJ2-1, the V gene TRBV27, with 10 bases matching TRBD2. The CDR3 length is 14 residues. With 7 bases clipped from V and 13 bases from J, the junction kept 13 bases outside the gene matches. Germline CDR1 reads MNHEY; CDR2 reads SMNVEV (reference sequence). CDR3 DNA: TGTGCCAGCACCGGAGGACAACGGACTAGCGGACAGTTCTTC. Translating gives CASTGGQRTSGQFF.

The chain is built from TRBV2 and TRBJ1-3, with 7 bases identical to TRBD1. Germline CDR1 and CDR2: SNHLY and FYNNEI. The CDR3 covers 12 residues. V trimming: 6 bases; J trimming: 8 bases; junction bases outside the gene matches: 4. The CDR3 nucleotides are TGTGCCAGCAGGAGACAGGGCGACACCATATATTTT. Translation: CASRRQGDTIYF.

This clonotype was counted only a few times. V and J are TRBV7-2 and TRBJ2-2, with D perhaps matching TRBD1 (6 bases). This CDR3 comprises 15 residues. Germline-derived CDR1 and CDR2 are SGHTA and FQGNSA. Trimming took off 1 base at V and 4 bases at J, with 10 bases between the two ends. The CDR3 reads CASSLVQGSTGELFF. The CDR3 DNA reads TGTGCCAGCAGCTTAGTACAGGGTAGCACCGGGGAGCTGTTTTTT.

This clonotype was counted at least ten times. The chain couples TRBV20-1 to TRBJ2-7; D may correspond to TRBD1 or TRBD2 (5 bases each). This CDR3 is built from 14 residues. V lost 8 bases and J lost 6, with 23 bases in between. Germline CDR1 and CDR2: DFQATT and SNEGSKA (reference sequence). The CDR3 reads CSIPWGKGPFEQYF. The CDR3 DNA is TGCAGTATCCCTTGGGGGAAGGGACCTTTCGAGCAGTACTTC.

This clonotype showed up many times. The chain employs TRBV2 and TRBJ2-7, with 7 nucleotides matching TRBD2. The V gene end was trimmed by 4 bases and the J gene end by 1 base; junction bases not matched to a gene: 1. CDR1 and CDR2 from the germline V gene are SNHLY and FYNNEI. The CDR3 runs to 13 residues. The CDR3 DNA follows: TGTGCCAGCAGTGGGCGGGGGTCCTACGAGCAGTACTTC. Protein: CASSGRGSYEQYF.

The chain combines TRBV15 with TRBJ2-7; D is uncertain. V lost 0 bases and J 3 bases, leaving 6 bases between the germline ends. CDR1 and CDR2 (germline): LNHNV, YYDKDF (reference sequence). The CDR3 spans 13 residues. CDR3 DNA: TGTGCCACCAGCAGAGATCCGAACTACGAGCAGTACTTC. Translated: CATSRDPNYEQYF.

This clonotype was seen ten or more times. V and J are TRBV20-1 and TRBJ2-5; 7 bases match TRBD1. CDR3 length: 13 amino acids. V gave up 5 bases and J gave up 4 bases; unmatched junction bases: 7. Germline V gene sequence: CDR1 DFQATT, CDR2 SNEGSKA (reference sequence). For the CDR3, the DNA is TGCAGTGCTCCGACAGGGATGGCAGAGACCCAGTACTTC. Its protein product is CSAPTGMAETQYF.

This clonotype occurred many times. The chain recombines TRBV7-9 with TRBJ2-1; 15 nucleotides align to TRBD2. The V and J ends lost 2 bases and 10 bases, in that order; junction bases with no gene match: 3. Germline V CDR1 and CDR2: SEHNR, FQNEAQ (reference sequence). The length of the CDR3 is 15 residues. The chain's CDR3 is CASSLRTSGRAEQFF. The CDR3 coding sequence is TGTGCCAGCAGCTTAAGGACTAGCGGGAGGGCCGAGCAGTTCTTC.

The chain carries TRBV19 and TRBJ2-6; no firm D call. Per germline, CDR1 LNHDA and CDR2 SQIVND (reference sequence). Deletions cut 5 bases from V and 0 bases from J, with 11 bases between. The CDR3 extends over 16 amino acids. CDR3 nucleotides: TGTGCCAGTAGTTTACCCATTTACTCTGGGGCCAACGTCCTGACTTTC. Its protein is CASSLPIYSGANVLTF.

The rearrangement joins TRBV4-3 to TRBJ2-1, with 10 bases fitting TRBD2. The V segment lost 1 base and the J segment 8 bases; nucleotides outside the gene matches: 8. From germline, CDR1 is LGHNA and CDR2 YSLEER. The length of the CDR3 is 16 residues. CDR3 in DNA: TGCGCCAGCAGCCAAGGGGGGTCTAGCGGGAGCTATGAGCAGTTCTTC. Protein sequence: CASSQGGSSGSYEQFF.

The chain has TRBV12-3 or TRBV12-4 and TRBJ2-1, with 12 positions matching TRBD1. Trimming at V came to 4 bases and at J to 7 bases, leaving 11 bases not matched to a gene. There are 17 residues in the CDR3. CDR3 DNA: TGTGCCAGCAGTTCGACCCCGGGACAGGGGGCGCTTAATGAGCAGTTCTTC. It translates to CASSSTPGQGALNEQFF.

This clonotype was seen many times. This chain joins TRBV7-8 and TRBJ2-5; 13 nucleotides line up with TRBD2. V dropped 0 bases and J dropped 6; count of bases not matched to a gene: 4. Looked up from germline, CDR1 is SGHVS and CDR2 is FQNEAQ. The CDR3 has 16 residues. CDR3 sequence reads: CASSLARTSGRQTQYF. The CDR3 DNA is TGTGCCAGCAGCTTAGCACGGACTAGCGGGAGACAGACCCAGTACTTC.

This clonotype was found a few times. This chain links TRBV18 with TRBJ1-6; D is uncertain. V dropped 0 bases and J dropped 9 bases, with 9 bases sitting between them. Germline CDR1 reads KGHSH; CDR2 reads LQKENI. The CDR3 runs 14 residues. CDR3 in amino acids: CASSPPPEGSPLHF. The CDR3 DNA follows: TGTGCCAGCTCACCACCCCCGGAGGGTTCACCCCTCCACTTT.